In its sample, the clone carrying this T cell receptor (beta chain) ranks as medium-sized (0.01 to 0.1%). The antigen is unknown. Joint extraction of RNA and DNA used roughly 18-34 mg of bulk tissue that was unsorted. Patients diagnosed with primary liver carcinoma received treatment through surgical resection. The input was 500 ng total RNA; TCR beta cDNA was made from it with a constant-region primer. Employing slightly modified ARM-PCR, three nested multiplex PCR rounds were run, and these gave rise to the TCR beta libraries. Primers for the first two PCR rounds were TRBV1-TRBV30 forward primers and a C-beta reverse primer (roughly 10 cycles per round). TCRdb re-called the multiplex PCR reads with MiXCR, one entry per CDR3 protein. The sample yields 90,000 to 100,000 distinct CDR3 sequences, around 63% seen once. This record belongs to a study of tumor-infiltrating lymphocytes in primary liver carcinoma.

Overall study findings and caveats: Pairs comparing tumor with adjacent tissue or blood overlapped less than pairs drawn from tumor regions. Only about 7.5-25% of top clones occurred in every one of the five tumor regions.

The CDR3 extends over 16 amino acids. Per germline, CDR1 SGHAT and CDR2 FQNNGV. J was trimmed by 3 bases and V by 6 bases; bases with no gene match: 13. The sequencing input was liver tumor tissue from sampling region 5. Subset given: tumor region T5, tumor centre. The receptor's source is a woman aged 55-70 years with primary liver carcinoma and hepatitis B virus infection. The J gene is TRBJ1-2, the V gene TRBV11-2; 7 nucleotides align to TRBD1. The CDR3 coding sequence is TGTGCCAGCAGACCGAAGACAGGGTCGTCGGACTATGGCTACACCTTC. Its translation: CASRPKTGSSDYGYTF.